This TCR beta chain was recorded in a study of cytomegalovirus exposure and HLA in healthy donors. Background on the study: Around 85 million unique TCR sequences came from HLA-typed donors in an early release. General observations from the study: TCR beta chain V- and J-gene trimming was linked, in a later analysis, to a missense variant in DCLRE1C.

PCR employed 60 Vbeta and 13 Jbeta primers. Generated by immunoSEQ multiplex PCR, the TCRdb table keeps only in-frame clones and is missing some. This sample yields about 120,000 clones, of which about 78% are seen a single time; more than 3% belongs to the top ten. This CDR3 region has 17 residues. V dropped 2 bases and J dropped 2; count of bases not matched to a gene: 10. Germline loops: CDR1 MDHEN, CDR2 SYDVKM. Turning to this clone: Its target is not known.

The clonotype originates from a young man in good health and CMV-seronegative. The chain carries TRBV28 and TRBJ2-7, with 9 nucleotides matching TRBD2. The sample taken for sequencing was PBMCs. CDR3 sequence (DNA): TGTGCCAGCAGTTTACGTATCGGGACTAGCTCACCCTACGAGCAGTACTTC. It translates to CASSLRIGTSSPYEQYF.